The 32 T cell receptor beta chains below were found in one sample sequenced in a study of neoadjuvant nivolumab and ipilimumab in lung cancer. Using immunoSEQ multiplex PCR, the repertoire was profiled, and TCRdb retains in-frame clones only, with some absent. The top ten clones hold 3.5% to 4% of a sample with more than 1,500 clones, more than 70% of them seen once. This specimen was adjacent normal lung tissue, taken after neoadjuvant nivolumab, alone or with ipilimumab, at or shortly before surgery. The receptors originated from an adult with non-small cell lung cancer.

The CDR3 region has the DNA TGTGCCAGCAGCCGGACAGGGTTCGGCTACACCTTC. The encoded protein is CASSRTGFGYTF. This chain links TRBV7-2 with TRBJ1-2; 8 bases are a match to TRBD1. V shed 5 bases and J 8 bases; nucleotides not matched to a gene: 4. The CDR3 spans 12 residues. Germline loops: CDR1 SGHTA, CDR2 FQGNSA.

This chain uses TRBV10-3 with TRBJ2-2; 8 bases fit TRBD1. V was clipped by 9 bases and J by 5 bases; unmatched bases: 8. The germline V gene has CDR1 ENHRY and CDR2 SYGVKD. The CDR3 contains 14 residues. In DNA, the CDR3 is TGTGCCATTCAACAGGGGGTAGGGACCGGGGAGCTGTTTTTT. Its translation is CAIQQGVGTGELFF.

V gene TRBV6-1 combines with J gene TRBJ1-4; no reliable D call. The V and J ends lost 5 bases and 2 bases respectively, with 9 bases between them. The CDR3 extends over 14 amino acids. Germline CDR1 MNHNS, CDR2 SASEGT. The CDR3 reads CASSRVGTNEKLFF. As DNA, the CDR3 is TGTGCCAGCAGTAGAGTAGGGACTAATGAAAAACTGTTTTTT.

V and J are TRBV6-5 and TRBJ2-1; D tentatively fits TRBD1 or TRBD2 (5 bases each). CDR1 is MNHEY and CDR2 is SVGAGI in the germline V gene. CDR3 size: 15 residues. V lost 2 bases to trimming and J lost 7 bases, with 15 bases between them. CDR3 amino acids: CASSYERWGENEQFF. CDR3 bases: TGTGCCAGCAGTTACGAGCGGTGGGGCGAAAATGAGCAGTTCTTC.

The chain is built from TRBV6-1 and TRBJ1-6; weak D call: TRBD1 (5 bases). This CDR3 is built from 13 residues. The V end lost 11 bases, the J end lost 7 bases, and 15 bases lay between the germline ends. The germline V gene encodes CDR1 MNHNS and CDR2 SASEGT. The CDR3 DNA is TGTGCCTCCAGGGTGTCGAAAAATTCACCCCTCCACTTT. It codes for CASRVSKNSPLHF.

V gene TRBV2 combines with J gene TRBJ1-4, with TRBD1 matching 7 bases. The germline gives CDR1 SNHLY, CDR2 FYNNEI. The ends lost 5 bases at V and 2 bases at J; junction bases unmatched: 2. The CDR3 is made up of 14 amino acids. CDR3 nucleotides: TGTGCCAGCAGTCGACAGGGCACTAATGAAAAACTGTTTTTT. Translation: CASSRQGTNEKLFF.

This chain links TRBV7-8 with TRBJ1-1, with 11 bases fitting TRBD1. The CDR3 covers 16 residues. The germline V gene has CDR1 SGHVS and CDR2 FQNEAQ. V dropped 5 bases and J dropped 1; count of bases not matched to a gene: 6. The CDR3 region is CASSLRDRGSNTEAFF. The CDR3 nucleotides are TGTGCCAGCAGCCTCCGGGACAGGGGGTCGAACACTGAAGCTTTCTTT.

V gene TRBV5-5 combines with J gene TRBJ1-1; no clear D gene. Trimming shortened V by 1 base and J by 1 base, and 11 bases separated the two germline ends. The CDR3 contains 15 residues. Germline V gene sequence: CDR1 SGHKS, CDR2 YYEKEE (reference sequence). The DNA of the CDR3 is TGTGCCAGCAGCTTGAAGGTGCCAGGGAACACTGAAGCTTTCTTT. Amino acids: CASSLKVPGNTEAFF.

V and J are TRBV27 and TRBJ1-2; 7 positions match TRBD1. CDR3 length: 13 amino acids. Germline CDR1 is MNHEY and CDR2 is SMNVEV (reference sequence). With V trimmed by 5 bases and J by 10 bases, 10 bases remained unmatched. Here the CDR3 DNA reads TGTGCCAGCAGTAACCGGGACAGTTGGGACTACACCTTC. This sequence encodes CASSNRDSWDYTF.

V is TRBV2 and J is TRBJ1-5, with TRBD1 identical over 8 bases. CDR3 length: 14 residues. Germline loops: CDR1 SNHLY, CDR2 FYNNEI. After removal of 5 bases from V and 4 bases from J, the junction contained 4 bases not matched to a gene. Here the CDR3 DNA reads TGTGCCAGCAGTCCCCGGACAGGGAATCAGCCCCAGCATTTT. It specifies CASSPRTGNQPQHF.

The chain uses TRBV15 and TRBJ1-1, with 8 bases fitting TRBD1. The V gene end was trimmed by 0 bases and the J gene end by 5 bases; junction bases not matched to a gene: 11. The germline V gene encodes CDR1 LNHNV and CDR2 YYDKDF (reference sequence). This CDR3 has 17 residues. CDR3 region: CATSREGTGGRRTEAFF. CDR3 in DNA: TGTGCCACCAGCAGAGAGGGAACAGGGGGAAGACGTACTGAAGCTTTCTTT.

The DNA of the CDR3 is TGCGCCAGCAGCATTGGACAGGCCTATGGCTACACCTTC. Translation gives CASSIGQAYGYTF. The genes are TRBV5-1 and TRBJ1-2; 7 bases are a match to TRBD1. V lost 4 bases and J lost 4; bases outside the gene matches: 4. The germline V gene encodes CDR1 SGHRS and CDR2 YFSETQ. The CDR3 is 13 residues long. Full variable domain (remainder filled in from reference TRBV5-1 and TRBJ1-2): KAGVTQTPRYLIKTRGQQVTLSCSPISGHRSVSWYQQTPGQGLQFLFEYFSETQRNKGNFPGRFSGRQFSNSRSEMNVSTLELGDSALYLCASSIGQAYGYTFGSGTRLTVV.

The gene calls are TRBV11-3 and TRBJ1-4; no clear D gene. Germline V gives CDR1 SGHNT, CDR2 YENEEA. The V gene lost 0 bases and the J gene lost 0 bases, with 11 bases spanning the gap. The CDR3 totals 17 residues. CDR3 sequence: CASSLDPAASTNEKLFF. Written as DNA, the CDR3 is TGTGCCAGCAGCTTAGATCCAGCCGCCTCAACTAATGAAAAACTGTTTTTT.

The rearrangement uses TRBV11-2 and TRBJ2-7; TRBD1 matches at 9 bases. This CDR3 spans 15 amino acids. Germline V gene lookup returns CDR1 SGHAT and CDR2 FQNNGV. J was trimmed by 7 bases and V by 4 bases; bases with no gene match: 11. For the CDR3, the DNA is TGTGCCAGCAGCTCGGGCGTGGACAGGGGAGGGGAGCAGTACTTC. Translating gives CASSSGVDRGGEQYF.

The CDR3 bases are TGTGCCAGCAGCCGGCGGGGGCCCACCTACAATGAGCAGTTCTTC. Translation gives CASSRRGPTYNEQFF. The rearrangement joins TRBV7-2 to TRBJ2-1, with D possibly being TRBD2 (7 bases). Germline V gene lookup returns CDR1 SGHTA and CDR2 FQGNSA. The V end lost 5 bases, the J end lost 2 bases, and 13 bases lay between the germline ends. The CDR3 consists of 15 residues.

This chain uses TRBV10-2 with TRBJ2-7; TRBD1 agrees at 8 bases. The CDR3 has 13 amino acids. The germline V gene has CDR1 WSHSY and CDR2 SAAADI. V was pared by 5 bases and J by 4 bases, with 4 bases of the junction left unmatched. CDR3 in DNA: TGCGCCAGCAGTTCCGGACAGGGTTACGAGCAGTACTTC. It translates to CASSSGQGYEQYF.

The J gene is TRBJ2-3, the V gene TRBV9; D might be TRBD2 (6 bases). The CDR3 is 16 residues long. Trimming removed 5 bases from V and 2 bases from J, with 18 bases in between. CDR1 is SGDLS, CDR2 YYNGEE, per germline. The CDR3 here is CASSQRGSGYTDTQYF. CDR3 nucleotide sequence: TGTGCCAGCAGTCAAAGGGGCAGCGGGTACACAGATACGCAGTATTTT.

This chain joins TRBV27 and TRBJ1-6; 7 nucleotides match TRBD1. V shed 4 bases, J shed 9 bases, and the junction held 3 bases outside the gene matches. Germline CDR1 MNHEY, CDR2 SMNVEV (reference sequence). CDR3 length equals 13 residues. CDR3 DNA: TGTGCCAGCAGTTCCGGGACAGTTTCACCCCTCCACTTT. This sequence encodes CASSSGTVSPLHF.

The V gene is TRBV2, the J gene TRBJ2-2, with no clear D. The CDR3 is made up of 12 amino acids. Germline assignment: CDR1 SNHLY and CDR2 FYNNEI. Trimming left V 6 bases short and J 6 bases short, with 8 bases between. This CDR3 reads CASSVPPGELFF. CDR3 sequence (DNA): TGTGCCAGCAGCGTGCCCCCCGGGGAGCTGTTTTTT.

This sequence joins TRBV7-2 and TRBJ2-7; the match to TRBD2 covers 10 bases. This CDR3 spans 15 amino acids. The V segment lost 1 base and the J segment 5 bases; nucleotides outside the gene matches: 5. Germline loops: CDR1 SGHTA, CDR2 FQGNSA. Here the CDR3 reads CASSLVPSGGHEQYF. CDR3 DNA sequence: TGTGCCAGCAGCTTAGTCCCTAGCGGGGGTCACGAGCAGTACTTC.

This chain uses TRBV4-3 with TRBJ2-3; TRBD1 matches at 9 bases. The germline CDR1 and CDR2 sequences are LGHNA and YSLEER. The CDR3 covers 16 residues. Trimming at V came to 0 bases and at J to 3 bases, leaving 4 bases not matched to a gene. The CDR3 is CASSQEDRGETDTQYF. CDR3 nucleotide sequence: TGCGCCAGCAGCCAAGAGGACAGGGGCGAGACAGATACGCAGTATTTT.

The CDR3 DNA sequence: TGTGCCAGTAGTACGGGCAGGGGGTACGAGCAGTACTTC. Amino acids: CASSTGRGYEQYF. This chain joins TRBV19 and TRBJ2-7; the match to TRBD1 covers 7 bases. This CDR3 region has 13 residues. The germline V gene encodes CDR1 LNHDA and CDR2 SQIVND (reference sequence). Trimming at V came to 4 bases and at J to 4 bases, leaving 4 bases not matched to a gene.

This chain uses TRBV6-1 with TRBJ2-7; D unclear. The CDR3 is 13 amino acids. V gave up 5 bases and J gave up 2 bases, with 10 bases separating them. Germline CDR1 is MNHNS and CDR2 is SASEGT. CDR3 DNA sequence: TGTGCCAGCAGTCATCTTTCCGCCTACGAGCAGTACTTC. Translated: CASSHLSAYEQYF.

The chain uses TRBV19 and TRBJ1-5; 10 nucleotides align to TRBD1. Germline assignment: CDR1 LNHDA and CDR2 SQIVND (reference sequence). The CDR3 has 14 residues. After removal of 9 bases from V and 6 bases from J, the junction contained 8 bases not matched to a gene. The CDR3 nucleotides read TGTGCCAGCCAGGACAGGGGGAAGGTTCAGCCCCAGCATTTT. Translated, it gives CASQDRGKVQPQHF.

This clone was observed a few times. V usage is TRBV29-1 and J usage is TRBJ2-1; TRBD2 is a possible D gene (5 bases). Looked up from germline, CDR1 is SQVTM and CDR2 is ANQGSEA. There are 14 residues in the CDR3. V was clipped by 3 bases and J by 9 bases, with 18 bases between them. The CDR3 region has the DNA TGCAGCGTTGAGGTTAGCGCTACCATCGGTGAGCAGTTCTTC. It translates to CSVEVSATIGEQFF.

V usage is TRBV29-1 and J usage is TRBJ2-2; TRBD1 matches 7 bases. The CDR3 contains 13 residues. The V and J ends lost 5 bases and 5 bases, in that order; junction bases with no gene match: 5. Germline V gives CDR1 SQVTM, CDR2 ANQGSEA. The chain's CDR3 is CSVNRGGTGELFF. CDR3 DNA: TGCAGCGTTAACAGGGGTGGAACCGGGGAGCTGTTTTTT.

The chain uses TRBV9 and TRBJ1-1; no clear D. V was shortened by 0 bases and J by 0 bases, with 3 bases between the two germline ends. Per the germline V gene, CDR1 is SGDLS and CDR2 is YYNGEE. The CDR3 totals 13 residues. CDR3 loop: CASSVGMNTEAFF. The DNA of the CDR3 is TGTGCCAGCAGCGTAGGGATGAACACTGAAGCTTTCTTT.

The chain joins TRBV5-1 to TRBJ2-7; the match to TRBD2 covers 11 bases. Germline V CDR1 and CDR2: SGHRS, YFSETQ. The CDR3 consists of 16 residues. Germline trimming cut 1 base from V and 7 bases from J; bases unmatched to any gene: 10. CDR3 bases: TGCGCCAGCAGCTTGATGTCTAGCGGGGGGTCAGCAGAGCAGTACTTC. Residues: CASSLMSSGGSAEQYF.

CDR3 region: CSARVDAEAFF. The CDR3 DNA reads as TGCAGTGCTAGGGTGGATGCTGAAGCTTTCTTT. V usage is TRBV20-1 and J usage is TRBJ1-1; the D is unclear. CDR1 DFQATT and CDR2 SNEGSKA come from the germline V gene (reference sequence). V dropped 3 bases and J dropped 6 bases, with 8 bases sitting between them. The CDR3 runs 11 residues.

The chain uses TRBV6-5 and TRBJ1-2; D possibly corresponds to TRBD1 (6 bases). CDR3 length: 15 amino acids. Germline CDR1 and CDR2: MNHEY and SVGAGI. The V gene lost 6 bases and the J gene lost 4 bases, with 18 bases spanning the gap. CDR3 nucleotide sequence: TGTGCCAGCAGGGCAGAAGGGGGACTCCCCTATGGCTACACCTTC. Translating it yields CASRAEGGLPYGYTF.

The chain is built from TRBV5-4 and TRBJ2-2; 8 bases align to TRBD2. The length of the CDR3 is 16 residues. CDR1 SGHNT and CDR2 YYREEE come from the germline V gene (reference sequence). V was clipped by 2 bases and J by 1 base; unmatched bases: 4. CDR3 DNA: TGTGCCAGCAGCTTAGCTGCGGGGGGGAACACCGGGGAGCTGTTTTTT. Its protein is CASSLAAGGNTGELFF.

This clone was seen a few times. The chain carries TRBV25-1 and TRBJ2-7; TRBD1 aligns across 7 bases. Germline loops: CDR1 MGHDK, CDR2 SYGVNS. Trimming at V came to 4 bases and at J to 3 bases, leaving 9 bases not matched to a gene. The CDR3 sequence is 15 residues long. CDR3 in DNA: TGTGCCAGCAGTGCGTGGGACAGCAACCTCTACGAGCAGTACTTC. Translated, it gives CASSAWDSNLYEQYF.